This T cell receptor beta chain was obtained from a study of monozygotic twins with inflammatory bowel disease. Without any T cell sorting, total RNA was isolated from whole blood. Making each TCR library took 3,000 to 4,500 ng of total RNA. TCRdb re-called the 5' RACE reads and catalogs CDR3 proteins one per entry, DNA excluded. The listing contains approximately 400,000 distinct CDR3 sequences. The CDR3 runs 15 residues. The germline V gene encodes CDR1 SGHTA and CDR2 FQGNSA. General study results and limits: IBD-affected twins scored below their healthy co-twins in TCRbeta diversity (inverse Simpson). The analysis failed to separate different T cell subtypes.

Comments on this clonotype: Antigen unknown.

The chain employs TRBV7-2 and TRBJ2-2; no DNA is available, so the TRBD2 call from TCRdb remains unchecked. Sequencing was performed on blood. This TCR was sampled from a human donor with ulcerative colitis or Crohn's disease, or a healthy co-twin of an affected twin (not recorded which). The CDR3 loop is CASSSSRLEAGELFF.